This T cell receptor (beta chain) was sequenced for a study of cytomegalovirus exposure and HLA in healthy donors. Study outcomes and limitations: A prior analysis recorded that most TCR beta V segments were productive about 87% or about 30% of the time.

Turning to this clone: The antigen is not known.

V lost 0 bases to trimming and J lost 1 base, with 15 bases between them. This CDR3 region has 17 residues. CDR1 is SGHRS and CDR2 is YFSETQ in the germline V gene. PCR involved 60 Vbeta and 13 Jbeta primers. The data were produced by immunoSEQ multiplex PCR, yet TCRdb's version contains in-frame clones alone and is incomplete. The sample lists about 98,000 clones, 70% to 80% seen once, with approximately 11% in the top ten. The rearrangement links TRBV5-1 to TRBJ2-3; no clear D gene. The specimen was PBMCs. The clonotype originates from a man between 18 and 35 years old in good health and CMV-seropositive. The CDR3 sequence: CASSLDSRRAGTDTQYF. For the CDR3, the DNA is TGCGCCAGCAGCTTGGATTCTAGGCGTGCGGGCACAGATACGCAGTATTTT.